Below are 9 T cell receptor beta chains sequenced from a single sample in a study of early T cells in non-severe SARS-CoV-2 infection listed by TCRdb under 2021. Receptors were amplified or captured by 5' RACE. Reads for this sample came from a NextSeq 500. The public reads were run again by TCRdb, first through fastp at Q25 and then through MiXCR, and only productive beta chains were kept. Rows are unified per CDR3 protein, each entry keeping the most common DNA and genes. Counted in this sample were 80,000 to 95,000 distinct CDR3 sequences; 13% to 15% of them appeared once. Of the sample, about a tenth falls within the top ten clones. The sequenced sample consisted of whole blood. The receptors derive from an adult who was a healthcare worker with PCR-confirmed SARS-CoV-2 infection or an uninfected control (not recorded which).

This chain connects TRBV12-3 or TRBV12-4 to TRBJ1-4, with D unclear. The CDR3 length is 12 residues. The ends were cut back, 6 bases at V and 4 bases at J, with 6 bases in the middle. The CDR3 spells CASRQYNEKLFF. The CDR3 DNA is TGTGCCAGCAGACAGTATAATGAAAAACTGTTTTTT.

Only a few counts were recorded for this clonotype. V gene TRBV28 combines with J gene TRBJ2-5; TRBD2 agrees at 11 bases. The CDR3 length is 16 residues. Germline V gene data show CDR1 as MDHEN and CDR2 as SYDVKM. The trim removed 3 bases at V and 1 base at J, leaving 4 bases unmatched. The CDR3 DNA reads TGTGCCAGCAGTTTCTTAGCGGGGGGGCCCCAAGAGACCCAGTACTTC. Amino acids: CASSFLAGGPQETQYF.

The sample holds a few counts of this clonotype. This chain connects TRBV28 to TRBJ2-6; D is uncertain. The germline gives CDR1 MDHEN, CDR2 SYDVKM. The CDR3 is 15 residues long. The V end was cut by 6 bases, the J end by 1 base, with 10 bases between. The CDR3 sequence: CASSIFLSGANVLTF. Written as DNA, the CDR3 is TGTGCCAGCAGCATCTTTTTATCTGGGGCCAACGTCCTGACTTTC.

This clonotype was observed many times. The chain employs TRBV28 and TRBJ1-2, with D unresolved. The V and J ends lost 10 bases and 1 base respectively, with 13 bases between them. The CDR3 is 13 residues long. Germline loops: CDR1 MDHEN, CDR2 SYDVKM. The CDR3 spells CATQPSLNYGYTF. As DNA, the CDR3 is TGTGCCACCCAGCCTTCTCTTAACTATGGCTACACCTTC.

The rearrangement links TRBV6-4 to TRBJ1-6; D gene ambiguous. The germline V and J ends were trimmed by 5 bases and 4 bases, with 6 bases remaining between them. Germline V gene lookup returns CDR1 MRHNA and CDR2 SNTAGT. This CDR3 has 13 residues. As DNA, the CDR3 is TGTGCCAGCAGTCTGGATTATAATTCACCCCTCCACTTT. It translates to CASSLDYNSPLHF.

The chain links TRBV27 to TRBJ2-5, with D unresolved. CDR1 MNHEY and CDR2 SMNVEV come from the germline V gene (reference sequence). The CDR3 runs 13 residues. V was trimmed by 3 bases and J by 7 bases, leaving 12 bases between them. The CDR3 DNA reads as TGTGCCAGCAGTTTTGACCCTATTCGGACCCAGTACTTC. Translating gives CASSFDPIRTQYF.

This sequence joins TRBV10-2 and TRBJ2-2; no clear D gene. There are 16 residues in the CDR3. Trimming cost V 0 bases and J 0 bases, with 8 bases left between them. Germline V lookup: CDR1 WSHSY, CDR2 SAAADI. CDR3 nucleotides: TGCGCCAGCAGTGAGTCGGGTGGAGCGAACACCGGGGAGCTGTTTTTT. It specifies CASSESGGANTGELFF.

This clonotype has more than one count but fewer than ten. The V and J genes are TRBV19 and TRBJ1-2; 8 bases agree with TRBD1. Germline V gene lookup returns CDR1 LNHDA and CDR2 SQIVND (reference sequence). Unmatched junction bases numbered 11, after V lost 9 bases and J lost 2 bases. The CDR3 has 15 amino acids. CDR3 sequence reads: CASEPGQAKNYGYTF. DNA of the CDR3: TGTGCCAGCGAACCGGGACAGGCCAAGAACTATGGCTACACCTTC.

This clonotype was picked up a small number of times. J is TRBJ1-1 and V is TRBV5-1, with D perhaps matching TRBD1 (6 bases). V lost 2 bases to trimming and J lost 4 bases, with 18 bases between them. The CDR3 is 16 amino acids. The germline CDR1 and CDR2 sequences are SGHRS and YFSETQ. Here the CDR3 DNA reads TGCGCCAGCAGCTTAGACAGGAGGCCAATCGGCACTGAAGCTTTCTTT. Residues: CASSLDRRPIGTEAFF.